Presented here are 3 T cell receptor beta chains from one specimen sequenced in a study of T cell repertoires in cytomegalovirus infection. One entry per CDR3 protein, called by TCRdb with MiXCR from the reads. The sample lists around 530,000 distinct CDR3 sequences, approximately 25% seen once, with roughly an eighth in the top ten. The material sequenced was PBMCs. The receptors shown here come from a human donor in good health (CMV status not recorded). Some clones in this sample may be carry-over from other donors' samples.

The chain combines TRBV6-2 or TRBV6-3 with TRBJ2-5, with 13 bases identical to TRBD2. Germline CDR1 is MNHEY and CDR2 is SVGEGT. CDR3 length equals 17 residues. Trimming at V came to 2 bases and at J to 7 bases, leaving 10 bases not matched to a gene. In DNA form, the CDR3 reads TGTGCCAGCAGTTACCCGACTAGCGGGAGGATCCGGGCGACCCAGTACTTC. This gives the protein CASSYPTSGRIRATQYF.

This clonotype was counted once. One end of the junction varies from germline; a read error may be responsible. The chain combines TRBV12-3 or TRBV12-4 with TRBJ1-5, with 9 nucleotides matching TRBD1. This CDR3 has 14 residues. Here the CDR3 DNA reads TGTGCCAGCAGTTACGGACAGGGGCATCAGCCCCAGCACTTT. It is translated as CASSYGQGHQPQHF.

This chain joins TRBV19 and TRBJ2-1; 8 bases fit TRBD2. V gave up 6 bases and J gave up 5 bases; unmatched junction bases: 9. This CDR3 comprises 15 residues. Germline CDR1 and CDR2: LNHDA and SQIVND (reference sequence). The CDR3 sequence is CASRGGGTRDNEQFF. CDR3 bases: TGTGCCAGTAGGGGGGGTGGGACTAGAGACAATGAGCAGTTCTTC.